This paragraph covers one T cell receptor (beta chain) sequence. Its antigen has not been determined. No much larger clone is present one base from it, and per-base qualities are unavailable. The sample is drawn from a study of control samples from healthy donors and cancer patients (dated by TCRdb to 2018 to 2020). V is pared back by 2 bases and J by 4 bases, with 8 bases lying between the germline termini. Measured from the cysteine to the phenylalanine, the CDR3 is 13 residues long. CDR3 DNA only is kept here, 39 bases in frame from base 1. The germline V gene sets CDR1 to MGHDK and CDR2 to SYGVNS. Libraries were made using the immunoSEQ multiplex PCR assay. In its TCRdb copy, this immuneACCESS table keeps in-frame sequences only and misses some clones. Where compared with another copy, unresolved V genes explain less than half of these, and the others have no known cause. The table for this sample lists 80,000 or so clones; about 95% of them were counted only once. About 6.2% of the sample lies in the top ten.

The TCR comes from a woman aged 40 to 55 in good health. The material sequenced was blood. Recombination connected TRBV25-1 to TRBJ1-2, with the D gene too uncertain to name. The CDR3: CASSEETFYGYTF. Here is the DNA: TGTGCCAGCAGTGAAGAGACCTTCTATGGCTACACCTTC.